The next 15 T cell receptor beta chains were all read from a single sample in a study of Graves' ophthalmopathy and Graves' hyperthyroidism. Amplification of the TCR beta CDR3 regions used RNA transcripts (as template). HTBI primers were used in a first-round RT-PCR, which preceded a second-round multiplex PCR. TCRdb independently ran MiXCR on the multiplex PCR reads; one entry per CDR3 protein. The sample holds hundreds of thousands of distinct CDR3 sequences, about 41% seen once. Sequenced input: peripheral blood. All receptors derive from an adult man with Graves' ophthalmopathy.

This clonotype was seen at least ten times. The genes are TRBV20-1 and TRBJ2-7; D call uncertain. From germline, CDR1 is DFQATT and CDR2 SNEGSKA (reference sequence). The germline V and J ends were trimmed by 1 base and 2 bases, with 12 bases remaining between them. The CDR3 totals 14 residues. The CDR3 here is CSARVPGPTYEQYF. In DNA, the CDR3 is TGCAGTGCTAGAGTACCCGGGCCAACCTACGAGCAGTACTTC.

This clonotype was detected ten times or more. V gene TRBV5-1 combines with J gene TRBJ2-5, with D tentatively TRBD1 (5 bases). Germline V gives CDR1 SGHRS, CDR2 YFSETQ. There are 15 residues in the CDR3. Trimming took 0 bases from V and 0 from J, leaving 9 bases between them. The CDR3 DNA reads TGCGCCAGCAGCTTGGCAGGGCGGTACCAAGAGACCCAGTACTTC. Translation gives CASSLAGRYQETQYF.

This clonotype was seen a few times. This rearrangement joins TRBV20-1 to TRBJ2-3; 7 nucleotides agree with TRBD2. The CDR3 covers 15 residues. The V gene's germline CDR1 is DFQATT and CDR2 SNEGSKA (reference sequence). J was trimmed by 2 bases and V by 3 bases; bases with no gene match: 8. CDR3: CSASMAGDLTDTQYF. Written as DNA, the CDR3 is TGCAGTGCTAGTATGGCGGGGGATCTCACAGATACGCAGTATTTT.

This clonotype appeared many times. The chain carries TRBV5-4 and TRBJ1-4; the D gene is possibly TRBD1 (6 bases). V was clipped by 9 bases and J by 8 bases, with 20 bases between them. The CDR3 length is 14 residues. The germline V gene has CDR1 SGHNT and CDR2 YYREEE (reference sequence). The CDR3 is CATNSQGTGEKLFF. In DNA, the CDR3 is TGTGCCACCAATTCACAGGGTACAGGGGAAAAACTGTTTTTT.

This clonotype was detected many times. The V and J genes are TRBV11-2 and TRBJ2-7, with 9 bases lining up with TRBD2. Germline assignment: CDR1 SGHAT and CDR2 FQNNGV. The length of the CDR3 is 15 residues. The junction had 6 bases not matched to a gene; V was cut back by 2 bases and J by 4 bases. CDR3 coding DNA: TGTGCCAGCAGCTTAAAGACTAGCGGACTTTACGAGCAGTACTTC. It encodes CASSLKTSGLYEQYF.

The chain has TRBV20-1 and TRBJ1-3, with 11 bases aligning to TRBD1. Per the germline V gene, CDR1 is DFQATT and CDR2 is SNEGSKA (reference sequence). This CDR3 spans 21 amino acids. Trimming at V came to 3 bases and at J to 1 base, leaving 20 bases not matched to a gene. CDR3 nucleotide sequence: TGCAGTGCTAGGGTCTTTTACGTGGGACAGGGGGTTTCTCGGTCTGGAAACACCATATATTTT. Translated: CSARVFYVGQGVSRSGNTIYF.

In this sample, this clonotype turned up a few times. The germline gene is not matched at one end of the junction; a read error may be the cause. This sequence joins TRBV10-1 and TRBJ1-2; possible D gene TRBD1, 5 bases. Germline lookup yields CDR1 WNHNN and CDR2 SYGVQD (reference sequence). This CDR3 region has 20 residues. The CDR3 sequence is CACSPPKNPGNGYTGYGYTF. The CDR3 DNA reads TGCGCCTGCAGCCCCCCTAAAAACCCAGGGAATGGCTATACAGGATATGGCTACACCTTC.

This clonotype has a count of ten or more. The genes are TRBV2 and TRBJ1-2; 7 bases line up with TRBD1. The germline V gene has CDR1 SNHLY and CDR2 FYNNEI. The CDR3 extends over 12 amino acids. J was trimmed by 4 bases and V by 7 bases; bases with no gene match: 3. The DNA for the CDR3 is TGTGCCAGCAACCGGGACAGCTATGGCTACACCTTC. Its translation: CASNRDSYGYTF.

This clonotype was seen more than once but under ten times. DNA of the CDR3: TGTGCTAGTGCCTTGGACAGGACTTTCACCGGGGAGCTGTTTTTT. As protein: CASALDRTFTGELFF. The J gene is TRBJ2-2, the V gene TRBV12-5; 7 bases align to TRBD1. Germline CDR1 reads LGHNT; CDR2 reads FRNRAP. V lost 7 bases and J lost 4; bases outside the gene matches: 9. This CDR3 contains 15 residues.

The V call is TRBV24-1, the J call TRBJ2-5; D uncertain. V shed 12 bases and J shed 1 base, with 14 bases lying between them. The CDR3 sequence is 13 residues long. CDR1 and CDR2 (germline): KGHDR, SFDVKD. This CDR3 reads CALTGRIQETQYF. CDR3 nucleotides: TGTGCCCTAACGGGTCGGATCCAAGAGACCCAGTACTTC.

This clonotype was counted at least ten times. CDR3 loop: CASSPRGRGAQETQYF. CDR3 nucleotide sequence: TGCGCCAGCAGCCCAAGGGGGCGCGGAGCCCAAGAGACCCAGTACTTC. The rearrangement uses TRBV4-1 and TRBJ2-5, with 7 bases identical to TRBD1. Germline assignment: CDR1 MGHRA and CDR2 YSYEKL. CDR3 length equals 16 residues. V shed 4 bases, J shed 1 base, and the junction held 9 bases outside the gene matches.

CDR3 in amino acids: CSVVWGGSNQHF. CDR3 bases: TGCAGCGTTGTTTGGGGGGGGAGCAATCAGCATTTT. V gene TRBV29-1 combines with J gene TRBJ1-5, with a tentative D call TRBD1 (5 bases). The CDR3 runs to 12 residues. V was clipped by 4 bases and J by 13 bases, with 17 bases between them. The V gene's germline CDR1 is SQVTM and CDR2 ANQGSEA.

This clonotype was seen many times. This sequence joins TRBV6-1 and TRBJ1-2; TRBD1 aligns across 8 bases. Germline lookup yields CDR1 MNHNS and CDR2 SASEGT. J lost 2 bases, V lost 2 bases, and 4 bases had no gene match. CDR3 length equals 15 residues. The CDR3 protein is CASSENGQGNYGYTF. Here the CDR3 DNA reads TGTGCCAGCAGTGAAAACGGACAGGGAAACTATGGCTACACCTTC.

There are a few counts of this clonotype. V and J are TRBV6-1 and TRBJ1-5, with a tentative D call TRBD1 (5 bases). Between the trimmed V and J ends, which lost 1 base and 5 bases, there was a span of 12 bases. The CDR3 sequence is 15 residues long. The germline V gene has CDR1 MNHNS and CDR2 SASEGT. This chain's CDR3 is CASSEGSEGHQPQHF. The CDR3, as DNA: TGTGCCAGCAGTGAAGGGTCCGAGGGACATCAGCCCCAGCATTTT.

A few counts support this clonotype. This rearrangement joins TRBV29-1 to TRBJ2-5, with TRBD1 matching 7 bases. Germline CDR1 and CDR2: SQVTM and ANQGSEA. CDR3 length: 13 residues. V was pared by 6 bases and J by 9 bases, with 13 bases of the junction left unmatched. CDR3 bases: TGCAGCGTCGCGAACCAGGGGGATCAGCCCCAGTACTTC. This gives the protein CSVANQGDQPQYF.